A selection of T cell receptor beta chains follows, all from one sample in a study of blood T cell repertoires in COVID-19. Profiling relied on immunoSEQ multiplex PCR, and the TCRdb table lists in-frame clones only, not all of them. The repertoire holds 250,000 to 350,000 clones, nearly 90% seen once, with approximately 4.3% in the top ten. The specimen sequenced was PBMCs or T cells enriched from blood (not recorded which). These receptors all stem from a woman between 18 and 30 years old with acute COVID-19. Each CDR3 is given with its conserved first and last residue. The order of the fields is CDR3 protein, CDR3 DNA, D gene, clone size, V gene, J gene. The D gene is left open where the match is weak. Not all rows give a size; the values are once, few, many and, for expanded clones, a class.

CASSPATSYTGELFF,TGTGCCAGCAGCCCGGCGACTAGCTACACCGGGGAGCTGTTTTTT,TRBD2,NA,TRBV4-2,TRBJ2-2
CASSRTGTGDGEQYF,TGTGCCAGCAGCAGGACCGGGACAGGGGACGGCGAGCAGTACTTC,TRBD1,NA,TRBV6-5,TRBJ2-7
CASSSYTDTQYF,TGTGCCAGCAGCTCTTACACAGATACGCAGTATTTT,NA,NA,TRBV7-2,TRBJ2-3
CASSPGGTNEKLFF,TGTGCCAGCTCACCTGGAGGGACTAATGAAAAACTGTTTTTT,NA,NA,TRBV18,TRBJ1-4
CASSLAAGGSGNTIYF,TGTGCTAGCAGCTTAGCGGCAGGGGGCTCTGGAAACACCATATATTTT,TRBD1,NA,TRBV7-7,TRBJ1-3
CASNPRDEQYF,TGTGCCAGTAACCCTCGGGACGAGCAGTACTTC,NA,NA,TRBV19,TRBJ2-7
CASVSTGGPRAEAFF,TGTGCCAGCGTTTCTACGGGGGGGCCGCGGGCTGAAGCTTTCTTT,NA,NA,TRBV28,TRBJ1-1
CASSPTGGTEAFF,TGTGCCAGCAGCCCGACTGGAGGCACTGAAGCTTTCTTT,NA,NA,TRBV9,TRBJ1-1
CASTRLAGGSGELFF,TGTGCCAGTACAAGACTAGCGGGAGGGTCCGGGGAGCTGTTTTTT,TRBD2,NA,TRBV19,TRBJ2-2
CASSPQASGNSGELFF,TGTGCCAGCAGCCCCCAGGCTAGCGGGAACAGCGGGGAGCTGTTTTTT,TRBD2,NA,TRBV4-2,TRBJ2-2
CASSPSGTENQPQHF,TGCGCCAGCAGCCCGTCCGGGACAGAGAATCAGCCCCAGCATTTT,TRBD1,NA,TRBV5-1,TRBJ1-5
CASSVEGPGGGYTF,TGTGCCAGCAGCGTAGAGGGTCCTGGAGGAGGCTACACCTTC,NA,once,TRBV9,TRBJ1-2
CASSLDRGGTEAFF,TGTGCCAGCAGCTTAGATAGGGGTGGCACTGAAGCTTTCTTT,NA,once,TRBV11-2,TRBJ1-1
CASSLPGLYTGELFF,TGTGCCAGCAGCCTCCCGGGACTGTACACCGGGGAGCTGTTTTTT,NA,once,TRBV14,TRBJ2-2
CASSSNRGFNTEAFF,TGTGCCAGCAGTTCGAACAGGGGCTTTAACACTGAAGCTTTCTTT,TRBD1,many,TRBV6-5,TRBJ1-1
CAWSLAGGTDTQYF,TGTGCCTGGAGTCTAGCGGGAGGAACAGATACGCAGTATTTT,TRBD2,NA,TRBV30,TRBJ2-3
CASSYQQPGAGSPLHF,TGTGCCAGCAGTTACCAACAACCAGGGGCAGGATCACCCCTCCACTTT,NA,NA,TRBV6-5,TRBJ1-6
CASMSLAPSYNEQFF,TGTGCCAGCATGAGCCTAGCGCCCTCCTACAATGAGCAGTTCTTC,NA,NA,TRBV2,TRBJ2-1
CASSEGLRGPSYNEQFF,TGTGCCAGCAGTGAGGGACTGAGAGGACCGAGCTACAATGAGCAGTTCTTC,NA,few,TRBV6-1,TRBJ2-1
CASTIGSYNEQFF,TGTGCCAGCACCATCGGGTCCTACAATGAGCAGTTCTTC,NA,NA,TRBV12-3/TRBV12-4,TRBJ2-1
CASSRDNSPLHF,TGTGCCAGCAGCCGAGATAATTCACCCCTCCACTTT,NA,NA,TRBV14,TRBJ1-6
CASSVLASGSLDEQFF,TGTGCCAGCAGCGTATTGGCTAGCGGGAGCTTGGATGAGCAGTTCTTC,TRBD2,NA,TRBV9,TRBJ2-1
CASKRTQNTGELFF,TGTGCCAGCAAGCGCACACAGAACACCGGGGAGCTGTTTTTT,NA,NA,TRBV27,TRBJ2-2
CASSLDGQGSSPLHF,TGTGCCAGCAGCTTGGACGGACAGGGAAGTTCACCCCTCCACTTT,TRBD1,once,TRBV7-9,TRBJ1-6
CASSPRASSGNTIYF,TGTGCCAGCTCACCGCGAGCGAGCTCTGGAAACACCATATATTTT,NA,NA,TRBV18,TRBJ1-3
CAWTRNGGSETQYF,TGTGCCTGGACCCGCAATGGGGGCTCGGAGACCCAGTACTTC,NA,NA,TRBV30,TRBJ2-5
CAISEGQGYTGELFF,TGTGCCATCAGTGAAGGACAGGGGTACACCGGGGAGCTGTTTTTT,TRBD1,few,TRBV10-3,TRBJ2-2
CACLTGFHGYTF,TGTGCCTGTTTGACAGGCTTCCATGGCTACACCTTC,NA,NA,TRBV30,TRBJ1-2
CASSQGASGQGNGYTF,TGTGCCAGCAGCCAAGGGGCGTCGGGACAGGGGAACGGCTACACCTTC,TRBD1,NA,TRBV4-2,TRBJ1-2
CSASDTPGLREAFF,TGCAGTGCTAGTGATACACCGGGACTTCGAGAAGCTTTCTTT,NA,NA,TRBV20-1,TRBJ1-1
CASSLYPGALATLHF,TGTGCCAGCAGTTTATATCCAGGGGCCCTCGCTACCCTCCACTTT,NA,NA,TRBV28,TRBJ1-6
CASREPGQGIPPLHF,TGTGCCAGCAGGGAACCGGGACAGGGGATCCCACCCCTCCACTTT,TRBD1,NA,TRBV2,TRBJ1-6
CASSPDRAGNTIYF,TGTGCCAGCTCACCGGACAGGGCTGGAAACACCATATATTTT,TRBD1,NA,TRBV18,TRBJ1-3
CASRAGGGSLYGYTF,TGTGCCAGCAGGGCTGGCGGAGGGTCCCTTTATGGCTACACCTTC,NA,NA,TRBV5-6,TRBJ1-2
CASSEEQGISSNQPQHF,TGTGCCAGCAGTGAAGAACAGGGAATTTCTAGCAATCAGCCCCAGCATTTT,NA,NA,TRBV2,TRBJ1-5
CASSPSGTGGIGDTGELFF,TGTGCCAGCTCCCCCTCTGGGACAGGGGGCATCGGGGACACCGGGGAGCTGTTTTTT,TRBD1,NA,TRBV18,TRBJ2-2
CASSPQTGTNYGYTF,TGTGCCAGTAGTCCACAGACAGGTACGAACTATGGCTACACCTTC,NA,NA,TRBV19,TRBJ1-2
CASSPGTESTEAFF,TGTGCCAGCTCACCAGGGACAGAGAGCACTGAAGCTTTCTTT,TRBD1,NA,TRBV18,TRBJ1-1
CATTVGSSRGTEAFF,TGTGCCACCACTGTAGGATCCTCCCGGGGCACTGAAGCTTTCTTT,NA,NA,TRBV15,TRBJ1-1
CASSLAHAGATFLYF,TGTGCCAGCAGCTTAGCGCACGCGGGAGCTACGTTCCTGTACTTC,TRBD2,once,TRBV7-9,TRBJ2-7
CASNDAGGRIDEQFF,TGTGCCAGCAATGATGCGGGAGGGCGTATAGATGAGCAGTTCTTC,TRBD2,NA,TRBV27,TRBJ2-1
CASSPSPLYGEAFF,TGTGCCAGCAGCCCCTCTCCCCTCTACGGTGAAGCTTTCTTT,NA,NA,TRBV7-3,TRBJ1-1
CASSLRAASGYTF,TGTGCCAGCAGTTTGAGGGCGGCCTCAGGCTACACCTTC,NA,NA,TRBV28,TRBJ1-2
CASSADSPYEQYF,TGTGCCAGCAGCGCGGACTCTCCCTACGAGCAGTACTTC,NA,NA,TRBV7-8,TRBJ2-7
CASSSWTSGSAGIYEQYF,TGTGCCAGCAGTTCGTGGACTAGCGGGAGTGCTGGCATCTACGAGCAGTACTTC,TRBD2,NA,TRBV28,TRBJ2-7
CASSVGDWNTGELFF,TGTGCCAGCAGCGTAGGGGACTGGAACACCGGGGAGCTGTTTTTT,NA,few,TRBV9,TRBJ2-2
CASSSLGTSGTGSDTQYF,TGTGCCAGCAGCTCACTTGGGACTAGCGGGACGGGGTCCGATACGCAGTATTTT,TRBD2,NA,TRBV11-3,TRBJ2-3
CASSQLDRLVYGYTF,TGTGCCAGCAGCCAACTAGACAGGTTGGTCTATGGCTACACCTTC,NA,once,TRBV3-1/TRBV3-2,TRBJ1-2
CASSLGVMGALGTDTQYF,TGTGCCAGCAGCTTGGGTGTGATGGGGGCGCTAGGCACAGATACGCAGTATTTT,NA,NA,TRBV11-3,TRBJ2-3
CATSDSTQNTEAFF,TGTGCCACCAGTGATTCAACACAGAACACTGAAGCTTTCTTT,NA,NA,TRBV24-1,TRBJ1-1
CASSEPWTGRGSPLHF,TGCGCCAGCAGTGAGCCCTGGACAGGGAGAGGTTCACCCCTCCACTTT,TRBD1,NA,TRBV10-2,TRBJ1-6